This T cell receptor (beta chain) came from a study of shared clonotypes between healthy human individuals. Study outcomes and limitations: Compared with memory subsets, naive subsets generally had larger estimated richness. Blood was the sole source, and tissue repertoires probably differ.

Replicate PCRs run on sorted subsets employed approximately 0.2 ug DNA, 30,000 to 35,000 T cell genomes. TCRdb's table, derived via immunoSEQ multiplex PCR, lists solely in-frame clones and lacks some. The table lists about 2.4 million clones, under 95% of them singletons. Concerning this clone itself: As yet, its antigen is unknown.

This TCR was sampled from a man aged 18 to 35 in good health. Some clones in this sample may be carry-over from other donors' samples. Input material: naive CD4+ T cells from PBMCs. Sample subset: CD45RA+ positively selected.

CDR3 sequence (DNA): TGTGCCAGCAGCCCGTCGACAGGGGATCGCGAGCAGTACTTC. Translation: CASSPSTGDREQYF. The chain couples TRBV7-7 to TRBJ2-7, with 8 positions matching TRBD1. The CDR3 totals 14 residues. The trim removed 5 bases at V and 6 bases at J, leaving 9 bases unmatched. Germline V gene data show CDR1 as SSHAT and CDR2 as FNYEAQ (reference sequence).